The 12 T cell receptor beta chains listed next were all sequenced from one sample in a study of blood T cell repertoires in COVID-19. The data were produced by immunoSEQ multiplex PCR, yet TCRdb's version contains in-frame clones alone and is incomplete. The data show roughly 190,000 clones, more than 65% seen once. The sequenced sample was peripheral blood. These receptors all stem from a human donor with acute or convalescent COVID-19. The donor label of this sample is uncertain.

This chain joins TRBV5-4 and TRBJ1-6, with 7 bases fitting TRBD1. CDR3 size: 14 residues. Germline V gene lookup returns CDR1 SGHNT and CDR2 YYREEE (reference sequence). Unmatched junction bases numbered 9, after V lost 6 bases and J lost 9 bases. This CDR3 reads CASKGDSRGSPLHF. Written as DNA, the CDR3 is TGTGCCAGCAAAGGGGACAGTCGCGGTTCACCCCTCCACTTT. The variable domain in full, completed from reference TRBV5-4 and TRBJ1-6, reads ETGVTQSPTHLIKTRGQQVTLRCSSQSGHNTVSWYQQALGQGPQFIFQYYREEENGRGNFPPRFSGLQFPNYSSELNVNALELDDSALYLCASKGDSRGSPLHFGNGTRLTVT.

The chain employs TRBV7-2 and TRBJ2-7; 9 positions match TRBD1. Losses at the gene ends were 5 bases for V and 3 bases for J; bases not matched to a gene: 11. Germline values: CDR1 SGHTA, CDR2 FQGNSA. The CDR3 totals 16 residues. This chain's CDR3 is CASSLMSGQGFYEQYF. DNA for the CDR3: TGTGCCAGCAGCCTAATGTCGGGACAGGGATTCTACGAGCAGTACTTC.

This sequence joins TRBV7-2 and TRBJ1-3; 7 positions agree with TRBD1. The junction had 1 base not matched to a gene; V was cut back by 5 bases and J by 0 bases. Looked up from germline, CDR1 is SGHTA and CDR2 is FQGNSA. The CDR3 has 14 residues. CDR3 in DNA: TGTGCCAGCAGCCGGGACAGCTCTGGAAACACCATATATTTT. It translates to CASSRDSSGNTIYF.

The rearrangement links TRBV3-1 (or the pseudogene TRBV3-2) to TRBJ2-3; no clear D. The V gene's germline CDR1 is LGHDT and CDR2 YNNKEL (reference sequence). This CDR3 has 16 residues. Trimming cost V 0 bases and J 4 bases, with 14 bases left between them. Here the CDR3 reads CASSQDRKAFPDTQYF. The CDR3 nucleotides read TGTGCCAGCAGCCAAGATCGGAAAGCGTTCCCAGATACGCAGTATTTT.

The chain has TRBV3-1 (or the pseudogene TRBV3-2) and TRBJ2-7; 10 positions agree with TRBD2. The germline CDR1 and CDR2 sequences are LGHDT and YNNKEL (reference sequence). The CDR3 is made up of 15 amino acids. V shed 0 bases and J 9 bases; nucleotides not matched to a gene: 8. Here the CDR3 reads CASSQDIGLAGVQYF. The CDR3 nucleotides are TGTGCCAGCAGCCAAGATATCGGGCTAGCGGGAGTGCAGTACTTC.

The rearrangement uses TRBV19 and TRBJ2-5; D not certain. CDR1 LNHDA and CDR2 SQIVND come from the germline V gene (reference sequence). The CDR3 has 13 amino acids. V lost 3 bases to trimming and J lost 1 base, with 6 bases between them. The CDR3 DNA reads TGTGCCAGTAGTATTTCTATCCAAGAGACCCAGTACTTC. Translated, it gives CASSISIQETQYF. The complete variable domain, with remaining parts taken from reference TRBV19 and TRBJ2-5, reads DGGITQSPKYLFRKEGQNVTLSCEQNLNHDAMYWYRQDPGQGLRLIYYSQIVNDFQKGDIAEGYSVSREKKESFPLTVTSAQKNPTAFYLCASSISIQETQYFGPGTRLLVL.

The rearrangement joins TRBV25-1 to TRBJ1-2; maybe TRBD1 (5 bases). The V end lost 3 bases, the J end lost 2 bases, and 7 bases lay between the germline ends. Per germline, CDR1 MGHDK and CDR2 SYGVNS. This CDR3 spans 13 amino acids. The CDR3 coding sequence is TGTGCCAGCAGTGAGACAGCGAACTATGGCTACACCTTC. This gives the protein CASSETANYGYTF.

The chain links TRBV19 to TRBJ1-5; 7 bases line up with TRBD1. The CDR3 has 14 residues. With 1 base clipped from V and 7 bases from J, the junction kept 4 bases outside the gene matches. CDR1 LNHDA and CDR2 SQIVND come from the germline V gene (reference sequence). The CDR3 DNA reads TGTGCCAGTAGTATAGGACAGGGCCAGCAGCCCCAGCATTTT. As protein: CASSIGQGQQPQHF.

The chain couples TRBV5-5 to TRBJ1-6; D might be TRBD1 (6 bases). V shed 0 bases and J shed 9 bases, with 13 bases lying between them. The CDR3 is 15 residues long. Germline V gene lookup returns CDR1 SGHKS and CDR2 YYEKEE (reference sequence). Here the CDR3 reads CASSLGQAGVSPLHF. The CDR3 nucleotides are TGTGCCAGCAGCTTGGGACAGGCCGGGGTTTCACCCCTCCACTTT.

V gene TRBV18 combines with J gene TRBJ2-6; the match to TRBD2 covers 11 bases. The CDR3 consists of 17 residues. The germline CDR1 and CDR2 sequences are KGHSH and LQKENI. V trimming: 8 bases; J trimming: 0 bases; junction bases outside the gene matches: 6. CDR3 nucleotides: TGTGCCAGCCGATTGACTAGCGGGGCCTCTGGGGCCAACGTCCTGACTTTC. It encodes CASRLTSGASGANVLTF.

This sequence joins TRBV7-2 and TRBJ2-2; D may be TRBD2 (6 bases). Trimming took off 5 bases at V and 7 bases at J, with 17 bases between the two ends. The CDR3 extends over 15 amino acids. Germline CDR1 and CDR2: SGHTA and FQGNSA. CDR3 nucleotides: TGTGCCAGCAGCCCAAGGACTACCCGGGGCGGGGAGCTGTTTTTT. Protein product: CASSPRTTRGGELFF.

The chain has TRBV7-2 and TRBJ2-5, with 7 bases lining up with TRBD1. The CDR3 covers 15 residues. V shed 5 bases, J shed 2 bases, and the junction held 8 bases outside the gene matches. The germline V gene encodes CDR1 SGHTA and CDR2 FQGNSA. Written as DNA, the CDR3 is TGTGCCAGCAGCACGACGACAGGGCCGCAAGAGACCCAGTACTTC. Protein sequence: CASSTTTGPQETQYF.